These 22 T cell receptor beta chains were sequenced from one sample in a study of blood T cell repertoires in COVID-19 (dated by TCRdb to 2019 to 2021). The library was made by the immunoSEQ multiplex PCR assay. TCRdb re-hosts the immuneACCESS table, in-frame sequences only. Its copies lack some clones; in the studies checked, an unresolved V gene accounts for under half of them, and the cause for the rest is not known. The sample includes more than 200,000 clones, with approximately 86% observed a single time. The leading ten clones occupy approximately 1.7% of the sample. Material: PBMCs or T cells enriched from blood (not recorded which). These receptors originate from a woman between 45 and 65 years old who had recovered from COVID-19.

The chain has TRBV10-3 and TRBJ2-2; TRBD2 might be the D (6 bases). V was clipped by 11 bases and J by 2 bases, with 12 bases between them. The CDR3 contains 13 residues. Germline-derived CDR1 and CDR2 are ENHRY and SYGVKD. In DNA form, the CDR3 reads TGTGCCGTCGGGACTCTAAACACCGGGGAGCTGTTTTTT. Protein: CAVGTLNTGELFF.

The chain is built from TRBV29-1 and TRBJ1-2; the match to TRBD1 covers 7 bases. This CDR3 region has 19 residues. From germline, CDR1 is SQVTM and CDR2 ANQGSEA. V was clipped by 1 base and J by 2 bases; unmatched bases: 19. The DNA for the CDR3 is TGCAGCGTTGAAGCCCCTCACCCAACCCAAGACAGGGCCAACTATGGCTACACCTTC. Residues: CSVEAPHPTQDRANYGYTF. The variable domain in full, completed from reference TRBV29-1 and TRBJ1-2, reads SAVISQKPSRDICQRGTSLTIQCQVDSQVTMMFWYRQQPGQSLTLIATANQGSEATYESGFVIDKFPISRPNLTFSTLTVSNMSPEDSSIYLCSVEAPHPTQDRANYGYTFGSGTRLTVV.

V usage is TRBV18 and J usage is TRBJ2-2, with D perhaps TRBD1 (5 bases). From germline, CDR1 is KGHSH and CDR2 LQKENI. The CDR3 is made up of 15 amino acids. V was cut by 2 bases and J by 6 bases, with 13 bases left in between. CDR3 residues: CASSPSQGWAGELFF. CDR3 in DNA: TGTGCCAGCTCACCATCCCAGGGTTGGGCCGGGGAGCTGTTTTTT.

The rearrangement links TRBV18 to TRBJ2-7; a possible D gene is TRBD2 (5 bases). Germline V lookup: CDR1 KGHSH, CDR2 LQKENI. V was pared by 1 base and J by 3 bases, with 16 bases between. The CDR3 totals 16 residues. The CDR3 DNA reads TGTGCCAGCTCACCACGAATGCTTGGAGGATTCTACGAGCAGTACTTC. It translates to CASSPRMLGGFYEQYF.

The chain joins TRBV10-3 to TRBJ1-5; D is perhaps TRBD1 (5 bases). CDR3 length: 15 residues. Trimming removed 3 bases at V and 4 bases at J, with 13 bases between. Germline CDR1 reads ENHRY; CDR2 reads SYGVKD. The CDR3 protein is CAISDPREGNQPQHF. The CDR3 DNA is TGTGCCATCAGTGATCCCAGGGAGGGGAATCAGCCCCAGCATTTT.

The rearrangement links TRBV7-9 to TRBJ1-1; D gene uncertain. In germline, CDR1 is SEHNR, CDR2 FQNEAQ (reference sequence). The CDR3 loop spans 11 amino acids. Trimming took 4 bases from V and 6 from J, leaving 6 bases between them. This CDR3 is CASSWAAEAFF. CDR3 DNA sequence: TGTGCCAGCAGCTGGGCAGCTGAAGCTTTCTTT. The variable domain in full, completed from reference TRBV7-9 and TRBJ1-1, reads DTGVSQNPRHKITKRGQNVTFRCDPISEHNRLYWYRQTLGQGPEFLTYFQNEAQLEKSRLLSDRFSAERPKGSFSTLEIQRTEQGDSAMYLCASSWAAEAFFGQGTRLTVV.

This chain joins TRBV5-5 and TRBJ1-4; 8 nucleotides align to TRBD1. V lost 3 bases, J lost 8 bases, and 3 bases stayed unmatched. The CDR3 consists of 13 residues. From germline, CDR1 is SGHKS and CDR2 YYEKEE (reference sequence). The CDR3 spells CASSYQGAEKLFF. The CDR3 bases are TGTGCCAGCAGCTATCAGGGGGCCGAAAAACTGTTTTTT.

This clone was seen only once. The V call is TRBV5-6, the J call TRBJ2-3, with D hard to call. The V gene's germline CDR1 is SGHDT and CDR2 YYEEEE. This CDR3 contains 15 residues. Trimming took off 1 base at V and 0 bases at J, with 9 bases between the two ends. Here the CDR3 DNA reads TGTGCCAGCAGCTTGTCCGCGCCTAGCACAGATACGCAGTATTTT. Its protein is CASSLSAPSTDTQYF.

This clone was detected a few times. This sequence joins TRBV6-5 and TRBJ1-2; 8 nucleotides align to TRBD1. This CDR3 has 14 residues. The germline gives CDR1 MNHEY, CDR2 SVGAGI. The V and J ends lost 5 bases and 3 bases, in that order; junction bases with no gene match: 5. In DNA, the CDR3 is TGTGCCAGCAGTCTTTCAGGGGGCGACTATGGCTACACCTTC. As protein: CASSLSGGDYGYTF.

DNA for the CDR3: TGCAGCGTTGCTGGGGGGGCCACTGAAGCTTTCTTT. Translated: CSVAGGATEAFF. The chain recombines TRBV29-1 with TRBJ1-1; D possibly corresponds to TRBD1 (6 bases). Trimming left V 4 bases short and J 4 bases short, with 10 bases between. Per germline, CDR1 SQVTM and CDR2 ANQGSEA. The CDR3 loop spans 12 amino acids. The variable domain in full, completed from reference TRBV29-1 and TRBJ1-1, reads SAVISQKPSRDICQRGTSLTIQCQVDSQVTMMFWYRQQPGQSLTLIATANQGSEATYESGFVIDKFPISRPNLTFSTLTVSNMSPEDSSIYLCSVAGGATEAFFGQGTRLTVV.

This clone was observed a few times. The chain employs TRBV10-1 and TRBJ2-5; TRBD2 agrees at 14 bases. CDR3 length: 17 amino acids. V gave up 3 bases and J gave up 5 bases; unmatched junction bases: 8. CDR1 is WNHNN, CDR2 SYGVQD, per germline (reference sequence). Here the CDR3 DNA reads TGCGCCAGCAGTGACTACACCGGGACTAGCGGGAGTGAGACCCAGTACTTC. It yields the protein CASSDYTGTSGSETQYF.

This chain uses TRBV7-2 with TRBJ1-2; maybe TRBD1 (6 bases). CDR3 length equals 17 residues. V dropped 2 bases and J dropped 4 bases, with 20 bases sitting between them. The germline V gene has CDR1 SGHTA and CDR2 FQGNSA. The CDR3 sequence: CASSLRRRGARGYGYTF. CDR3 bases: TGTGCCAGCAGCTTAAGGAGACGGGGGGCGCGAGGCTATGGCTACACCTTC.

This clone appeared once. The rearrangement uses TRBV28 and TRBJ2-1; D perhaps matches TRBD1 (5 bases). Germline assignment: CDR1 MDHEN and CDR2 SYDVKM. The V end was cut by 3 bases, the J end by 11 bases, with 8 bases between. This CDR3 region has 11 residues. In nucleotides, the CDR3 is TGTGCCAGCAGTTTCGTGGACAAGCAGTTCTTC. Translated: CASSFVDKQFF.

To note about this clone: The same CDR3 also results from other DNA sequences found in this sample. The CDR3 DNA follows: TGCGCCAGCAGCCAAGTGGGGGGCTACGAGCAGTACTTC. Protein product: CASSQVGGYEQYF. V and J are TRBV4-1 and TRBJ2-7, with a possible D match to TRBD2 (6 bases). Deletions cut 1 base from V and 3 bases from J, with 7 bases between. This CDR3 spans 13 amino acids. Germline V gene sequence: CDR1 MGHRA, CDR2 YSYEKL.

The chain carries TRBV2 and TRBJ2-2, with TRBD2 matching over 12 bases. With 8 bases clipped from V and 6 bases from J, the junction kept 4 bases outside the gene matches. Per germline, CDR1 SNHLY and CDR2 FYNNEI. The CDR3 extends over 14 amino acids. The CDR3 coding sequence is TGTGCCAGCCAACTAGCGGGAGGAGCCGGGGAGCTGTTTTTT. It specifies CASQLAGGAGELFF.

The chain couples TRBV18 to TRBJ2-1; the match to TRBD2 covers 9 bases. This CDR3 is built from 19 residues. J lost 7 bases, V lost 0 bases, and 16 bases had no gene match. Per germline, CDR1 KGHSH and CDR2 LQKENI. The CDR3 DNA sequence: TGTGCCAGCTCACCACCGAAGGGGGCCCGGCTAGCGGGATGGAATGAGCAGTTCTTC. It codes for CASSPPKGARLAGWNEQFF.

The chain has TRBV7-2 and TRBJ2-5; tentative D call: TRBD2 (5 bases). Germline loops: CDR1 SGHTA, CDR2 FQGNSA. Between the trimmed V and J ends, which lost 5 bases and 5 bases, there was a span of 12 bases. The CDR3 sequence is 13 residues long. The DNA of the CDR3 is TGTGCCAGCAGCACCCGGTCGGGGGAGACCCAGTACTTC. It specifies CASSTRSGETQYF.

The table lists this clone with a few counts. V usage is TRBV18 and J usage is TRBJ1-2; D may be TRBD1 (6 bases). V was trimmed by 3 bases and J by 1 base, leaving 12 bases between them. Germline lookup yields CDR1 KGHSH and CDR2 LQKENI. The CDR3 consists of 15 residues. CDR3 in DNA: TGTGCCAGCTCACCTCTGGACAGTGATAACTATGGCTACACCTTC. Its protein is CASSPLDSDNYGYTF.

The V and J genes are TRBV2 and TRBJ1-5; the match to TRBD1 covers 8 bases. Trimming removed 0 bases from V and 5 bases from J; junction bases left unmatched: 6. The CDR3 contains 16 residues. Germline CDR1 and CDR2: SNHLY and FYNNEI. DNA for the CDR3: TGTGCCAGCAGTGAAGCGGAGCAGGGGGCAGATCAGCCCCAGCATTTT. Residues: CASSEAEQGADQPQHF.

The V call is TRBV7-9, the J call TRBJ1-2; D is possibly TRBD1 (5 bases). CDR1 is SEHNR, CDR2 FQNEAQ, per germline (reference sequence). V was clipped by 6 bases and J by 4 bases, with 12 bases between them. The length of the CDR3 is 13 residues. In DNA form, the CDR3 reads TGTGCCAGCAGGCAAGACAGCAGCTATGGCTACACCTTC. Its translation: CASRQDSSYGYTF.

The chain recombines TRBV4-1 with TRBJ1-2; maybe TRBD1 (5 bases). V was trimmed by 0 bases and J by 1 base, leaving 15 bases between them. Germline V gene data show CDR1 as MGHRA and CDR2 as YSYEKL. The CDR3 has 17 amino acids. The CDR3 sequence is CASSQDAGIIINYGYTF. In nucleotides, the CDR3 is TGCGCCAGCAGCCAAGATGCAGGGATAATCATTAACTATGGCTACACCTTC.

The rearrangement joins TRBV5-5 to TRBJ2-7; maybe TRBD2 (6 bases). This CDR3 is 14 amino acids long. Germline values: CDR1 SGHKS, CDR2 YYEKEE (reference sequence). Trimming stripped 5 bases from V and 4 bases from J, with 16 bases between. Written as DNA, the CDR3 is TGTGCCAGCAGTTTTGTAGCGGACCCTTACGAGCAGTACTTC. Protein: CASSFVADPYEQYF. Full variable domain (outside the CDR3, taken from reference TRBV5-5 and TRBJ2-7): DAGVTQSPTHLIKTRGQQVTLRCSPISGHKSVSWYQQVLGQGPQFIFQYYEKEERGRGNFPDRFSARQFPNYSSELNVNALLLGDSALYLCASSFVADPYEQYFGPGTRLTVT.